This T cell receptor beta chain was identified during a study of regulatory T cells in long-lasting Graves disease. Findings and limits, study-wide: TCR diversity was lower in persistent than newly diagnosed Graves' disease.

The TCR beta library used iRepertoire HTBI primers with Arm-PCR amplification of CDR3. TCRdb fed the multiplex PCR reads into MiXCR, producing one record per CDR3 protein. The table lists roughly 500,000 distinct CDR3 sequences, under 25% of them singletons, with 10% to 15% in the top ten. Worth noting for this clonotype: Antigen unknown.

As for time point: persistent/refractory GD, antithyroid drugs over 5 years with positive TRAb. PBMC RNA served as the TCR library source. An endocrinology department located in Xi'an, China, was where the patients came from. Staff took roughly 8.8 milliliters of peripheral blood and put it into EDTA tubes. The CDR3 sequence is 16 residues long. Germline V CDR1 and CDR2: MNHEY, SVGAGI. The V gene lost 0 bases and the J gene lost 1 base, with 12 bases spanning the gap. This rearrangement joins TRBV6-5 to TRBJ1-2, with D possibly TRBD1 on 6 matching bases. The specimen was peripheral blood mononuclear cells (PBMCs), collected when the disease was refractory, from a patient treated with antithyroid drugs. The clonotype originates from a female donor with Graves disease. For the CDR3, the DNA is TGTGCCAGCAGTTACTCAGGACAGCCTTTTAACTATGGCTACACCTTC. Its protein product is CASSYSGQPFNYGYTF.